This record concerns one TCR beta chain sequence. This clonotype was detected a few times. The clone's antigen remains unknown. Base qualities are missing; no much larger clone stands one base away. The treatment or condition tag for this specimen amounts to: allogeneic hematopoietic cell transplantation with graft depleted of TCRalphabeta T cells and CD19 B cells. The children who served as transplant recipients had been given grafts of TCRalphabeta/CD19-depleted allogeneic hematopoietic cells. The protocol used for the library was PCR. Sequenced on an Illumina HiSeq 2500. Molecular barcoding was employed in the preparation of TCR libraries, with unique molecular identifiers being used to normalize TCRbeta repertoire quantification. Through fastp at Q25 and MiXCR, TCRdb rebuilt clones from the public reads, retaining in-frame beta chains. Rows with one shared CDR3 protein collapse into an entry with the most common genes and DNA. Counted in this sample were 300,000 to 400,000 distinct CDR3 sequences; about 17% of them appeared once. About 41% of the sample goes to the ten largest clones.

This sample is drawn from a study of T-cell reconstitution after alpha-beta-depleted transplantation in children (dated by TCRdb to about 2016). Broadly, across the study: The study quantitatively tracked T-cell immune reconstitution after TCRalphabeta/CD19-depleted allogeneic hematopoietic cell transplantation in children using TCR repertoire profiling.

Overall study outcomes, separate from this receptor: In some patients, the high TCRbeta diversity seen at day 60 was put down to recipient T cells and intrathymic progenitors that had survived conditioning. Apparently early alphabetaT-cell count recovery about two months after transplant reportedly relied on only several hundred rapidly expanded clones derived from non-depleted graft cells. Over the following months the frequencies of hyperexpanded clones went down, and after one year T-cell counts and TCRbeta diversity were mostly credited to newly produced T cells.

The CDR3 measures 18 amino acids from cysteine to phenylalanine. Only the CDR3 DNA stays, 54 bases, in frame from base 1. V is cut by 5 bases and J by 1 base, and the space between the germline ends is 23 bases. Recombination connected TRBV12-3 or TRBV12-4 to TRBJ2-5; the D segment could be TRBD1, given 5 matching bases. The input for sequencing was PBMCs, mostly from graft donor cells, taken 360 days after TCRalphabeta/CD19-depleted stem cell transplant. The receptor's source is a male patient aged 2-9 years who had a stem cell transplant for acute lymphoblastic leukemia, so the T cells may come from the graft donor. The bases read TGTGCCAGCAGTCCTCAGGGCCGCCGGTTGTTTGTCCAAGAGACCCAGTACTTC. Its translation is CASSPQGRRLFVQETQYF.